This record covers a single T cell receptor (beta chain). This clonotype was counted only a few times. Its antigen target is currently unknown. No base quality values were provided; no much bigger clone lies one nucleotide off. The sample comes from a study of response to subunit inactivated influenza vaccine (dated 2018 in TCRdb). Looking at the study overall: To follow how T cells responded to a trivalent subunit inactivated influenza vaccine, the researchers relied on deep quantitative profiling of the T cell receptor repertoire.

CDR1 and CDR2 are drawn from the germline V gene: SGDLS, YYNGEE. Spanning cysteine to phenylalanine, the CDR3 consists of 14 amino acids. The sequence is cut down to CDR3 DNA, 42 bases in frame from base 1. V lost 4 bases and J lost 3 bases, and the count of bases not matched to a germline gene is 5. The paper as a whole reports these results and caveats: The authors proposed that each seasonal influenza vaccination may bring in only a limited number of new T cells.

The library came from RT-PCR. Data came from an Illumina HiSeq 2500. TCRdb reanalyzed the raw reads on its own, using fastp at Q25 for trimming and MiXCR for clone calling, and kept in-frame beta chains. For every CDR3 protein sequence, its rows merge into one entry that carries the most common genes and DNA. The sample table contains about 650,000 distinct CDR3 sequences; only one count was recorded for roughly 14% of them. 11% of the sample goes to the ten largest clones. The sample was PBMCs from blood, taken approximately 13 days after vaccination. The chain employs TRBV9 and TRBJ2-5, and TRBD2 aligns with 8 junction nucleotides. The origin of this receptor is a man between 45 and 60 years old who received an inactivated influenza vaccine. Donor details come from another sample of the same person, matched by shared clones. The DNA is TGTGCCAGCAGCTCCCGTAGCGGGAAAGAGACCCAGTACTTC. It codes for CASSSRSGKETQYF.